The subject of this entry is one T cell receptor beta chain. Its antigen is still unknown. Each CDR3 protein gets one entry after TCRdb re-called the 5' RACE reads with MiXCR. The data show more than 250,000 distinct CDR3 sequences, around a tenth seen once. The CDR3 length is 15 residues. Germline CDR1 is SGHTA and CDR2 is FQGNSA. V was shortened by 1 base and J by 3 bases, with 9 bases between the two germline ends. This entry comes from a study of CD8 T cells in ankylosing spondylitis. Study-level results: With a CD8+ phenotype, disease-linked clones were relatively rare in peripheral blood. Previously reported in reactive arthritis synovial fluid and blood were some of the motif variants.

The sequenced sample consisted of blood, either unsorted or a sorted T cell fraction (not recorded which). The TCR sequence derives from a female donor with ankylosing spondylitis or in good health (not recorded which). The gene calls are TRBV7-2 and TRBJ1-4; D call uncertain. For the CDR3, the DNA is TGTGCCAGCAGCTTAGTTAATTCGCCTAATGAAAAACTGTTTTTT. Its protein product is CASSLVNSPNEKLFF.